These 6 T cell receptor beta chains came from one sample sequenced in a study of PD-L1 blockade in urothelial cancer. The data were produced by immunoSEQ multiplex PCR, yet TCRdb's version contains in-frame clones alone and is incomplete. Altogether approximately 110,000 clones are present, around 85% being singletons, with the ten largest covering 2% to 3%. The sequencing used PBMCs, collected around atezolizumab (anti-PD-L1) treatment. Source of these receptors: a man aged 50-59 years with urothelial cancer.

The V gene is TRBV28, the J gene TRBJ2-3; TRBD2 aligns across 11 bases. Germline assignment: CDR1 MDHEN and CDR2 SYDVKM. With V trimmed by 1 base and J by 1 base, 13 bases remained unmatched. The CDR3 contains 20 residues. The CDR3 nucleotides are TGTGCCAGCAGTTTATTTCCAGCCAAGGGACTAGCGGTACGCACAGATACGCAGTATTTT. Its protein product is CASSLFPAKGLAVRTDTQYF.

This chain connects TRBV6-5 to TRBJ2-3; D remains unclear. Deletions cut 6 bases from V and 8 bases from J, with 12 bases between. The germline V gene has CDR1 MNHEY and CDR2 SVGAGI. CDR3 length: 12 amino acids. CDR3 amino acids: CASSSGYGTQYF. The CDR3 coding sequence is TGTGCCAGCAGCTCCGGTTATGGTACGCAGTATTTT.

The chain carries TRBV18 and TRBJ2-7; 10 bases are a match to TRBD1. V was clipped by 3 bases and J by 6 bases; unmatched bases: 8. Germline V gene lookup returns CDR1 KGHSH and CDR2 LQKENI. CDR3 size: 15 residues. The CDR3 reads CASSPGGQGSSEQYF. The CDR3 nucleotides are TGTGCCAGCTCACCGGGGGGACAGGGGAGCTCCGAGCAGTACTTC.

The CDR3 bases are TGTGCCACCAGCAGAGGGGTTGAGGTGAATGAGCAGTTCTTC. Its protein product is CATSRGVEVNEQFF. The rearrangement links TRBV15 to TRBJ2-1; D is unclear. Trimming shortened V by 1 base and J by 7 bases, and 11 bases separated the two germline ends. In germline, CDR1 is LNHNV, CDR2 YYDKDF (reference sequence). This CDR3 is built from 14 residues.

The chain employs TRBV2 and TRBJ2-3, with 10 nucleotides matching TRBD2. Germline CDR1 and CDR2: SNHLY and FYNNEI. This CDR3 contains 14 residues. J was trimmed by 0 bases and V by 8 bases; bases with no gene match: 2. CDR3 DNA: TGTGCCAGCCTAGCGGGAGTCAGCACAGATACGCAGTATTTT. It is translated as CASLAGVSTDTQYF.

V is TRBV2 and J is TRBJ1-1; D not certain. The CDR3 has 13 amino acids. Trimming took 6 bases from V and 1 from J, leaving 9 bases between them. Germline V CDR1 and CDR2: SNHLY, FYNNEI. This CDR3 reads CASSVGWNTEAFF. CDR3 sequence (DNA): TGTGCCAGCAGCGTCGGGTGGAACACTGAAGCTTTCTTT.